The source of this T cell receptor (beta chain) is a study of persistence of HIV-infected CD4 T cells. At the level of the study: Anti-CD3/anti-CD28 beads activated more cells than antigen stimulation did. Study results and limitations: Proviral oligoclonality tracked with TCR oligoclonality within the same sorted cells. Degenerate expanded CDR3beta sequences were enriched among CMV- and Gag-responding cells.

The immunoSEQ assay was version 4, run in survey mode. Genomic DNA was diluted to 9 to 10 ng/uL, up to roughly 1 ug per sample. Profiling relied on immunoSEQ multiplex PCR, and the TCRdb table lists in-frame clones only, not all of them. The table includes tens of thousands of clones, approximately 90% detected once. Worth noting for this clone: The antigen remains unidentified. The sample has other DNA sequences that encode this CDR3 too.

Cells were stimulated nonspecifically with anti-CD3/anti-CD28 magnetic beads. CD4+ T cells upregulating both CD40 ligand and CD69 were sorted as responding cells. CDR1 is SGHRS and CDR2 is YFSETQ in the germline V gene. The V end lost 5 bases, the J end lost 0 bases, and 11 bases lay between the germline ends. CDR3 length: 14 amino acids. Sample: CD4+ T cells sorted from PBMCs after approximately 19-hour stimulation, taken from a patient who received antiretroviral therapy. The genes are TRBV5-1 and TRBJ1-1, with D uncertain. This receptor was identified in an adult man with HIV who was CMV-seropositive. In DNA, the CDR3 is TGCGCCAGCAGACTCACCGGCCTGAACACTGAAGCTTTCTTT. Amino acids: CASRLTGLNTEAFF.